The clone carrying this T cell receptor (beta chain) has a handful of counts. The data were taken from a study of T cells in tumors after PD-1 blockade. Study background: Excluded were patients with checkpoint blockade, immunosuppressants, or radiotherapy or other anti-cancer therapy within 4 weeks.

The repertoire was sequenced with immunoSEQ multiplex PCR; TCRdb's copy has only in-frame clones and lacks some. The sample carries tens of thousands of clones, around 78% recorded once. Germline V gene lookup returns CDR1 KGHSH and CDR2 LQKENI. Trimming shortened V by 0 bases and J by 8 bases, and 14 bases separated the two germline ends. This CDR3 has 15 residues. Sample: PBMCs, taken before anti-PD-1 treatment. This TCR was sampled from a human donor with basal cell carcinoma. V gene TRBV18 combines with J gene TRBJ2-4, with D possibly matching TRBD1 (6 bases). In DNA form, the CDR3 reads TGTGCCAGCTCACCACCGTTCAGGCCAGGGGACATTCAGTACTTC. Translating it yields CASSPPFRPGDIQYF.